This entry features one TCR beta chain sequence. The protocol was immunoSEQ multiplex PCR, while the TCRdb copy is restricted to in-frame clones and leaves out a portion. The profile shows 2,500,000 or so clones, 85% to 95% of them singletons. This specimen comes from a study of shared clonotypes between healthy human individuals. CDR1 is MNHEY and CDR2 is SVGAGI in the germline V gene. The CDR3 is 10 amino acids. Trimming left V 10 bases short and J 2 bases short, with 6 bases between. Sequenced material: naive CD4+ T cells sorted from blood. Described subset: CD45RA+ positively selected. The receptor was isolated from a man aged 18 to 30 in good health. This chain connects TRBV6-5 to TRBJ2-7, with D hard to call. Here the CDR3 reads CATLAYEQYF. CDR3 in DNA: TGTGCCACCCTCGCCTACGAGCAGTACTTC.